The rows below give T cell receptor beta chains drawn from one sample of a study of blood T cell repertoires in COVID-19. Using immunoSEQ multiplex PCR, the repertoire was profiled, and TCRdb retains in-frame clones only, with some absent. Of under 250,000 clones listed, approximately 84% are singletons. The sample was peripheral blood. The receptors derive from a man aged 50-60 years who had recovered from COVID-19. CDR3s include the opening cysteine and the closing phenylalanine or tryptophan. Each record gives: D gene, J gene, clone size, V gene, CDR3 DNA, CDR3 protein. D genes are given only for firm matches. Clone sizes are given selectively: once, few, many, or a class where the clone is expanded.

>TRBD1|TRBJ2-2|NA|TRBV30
TGTGCCTGGAACCGGGACAGTCCCCACGGGGAGCTGTTTTTT
CAWNRDSPHGELFF
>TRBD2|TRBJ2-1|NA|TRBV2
TGTGCCAGCAGAGAGGGACTAGCGGGATTTCATGAGCAGTTCTTC
CASREGLAGFHEQFF
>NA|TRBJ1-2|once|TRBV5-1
TGCGCCAGCACGAGGGGCGGGGGCGCGGACTATGGCTACACCTTC
CASTRGGGADYGYTF
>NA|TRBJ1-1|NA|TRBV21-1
TGTGCCAGCCAGCCCCCCGGGAAAGACACTGAAGCTTTCTTT
CASQPPGKDTEAFF
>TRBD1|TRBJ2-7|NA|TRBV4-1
TGCGCCAGCAGCCGATATACGGGACAGGGGGATGAGCAGTACTTC
CASSRYTGQGDEQYF
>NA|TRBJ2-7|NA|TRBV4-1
TGCGCCAGCAGCCAAGATTTGGGCATTCCCTACGAGCAGTACTTC
CASSQDLGIPYEQYF
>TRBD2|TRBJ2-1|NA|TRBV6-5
TGTGCCAGCAAAGTAGCGGGAGGAAACTACAATGAGCAGTTCTTC
CASKVAGGNYNEQFF
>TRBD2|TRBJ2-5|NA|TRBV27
TGTGCCAGCAGCCCAGGACTAGCGCTTATTTCTACCCAGTACTTC
CASSPGLALISTQYF
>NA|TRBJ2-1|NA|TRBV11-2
TGTGCCAGCAGCTTGCTCAGGGTAAACTACAATGAGCAGTTCTTC
CASSLLRVNYNEQFF
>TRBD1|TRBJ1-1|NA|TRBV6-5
TGTGCCAGCAGAGGGGACAGGGCTTTGAACACTGAAGCTTTCTTT
CASRGDRALNTEAFF
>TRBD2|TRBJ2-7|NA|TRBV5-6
TGTGCCAGCAGCTCCGGGACTAGCGGGTCCTACGAGCAGTACTTC
CASSSGTSGSYEQYF
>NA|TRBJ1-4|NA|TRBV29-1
TGCAGCGTTATCTCCCGTGAAAAACTGTTTTTT
CSVISREKLFF
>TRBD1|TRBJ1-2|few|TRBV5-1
TGCGCCAGCAGCTTGGCCCCGACAGGGAGCCAGACCGGCTACACCTTC
CASSLAPTGSQTGYTF
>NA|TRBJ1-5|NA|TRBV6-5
TGTGCCAGCAGTTACAAGGGGGATAGCAATCAGCCCCAGCATTTT
CASSYKGDSNQPQHF
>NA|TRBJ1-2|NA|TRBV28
TGTGCCAGCAGTTTTTCTACCTATGGCTACACCTTC
CASSFSTYGYTF
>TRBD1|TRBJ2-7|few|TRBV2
TGTGCCAGCAGAAGTTGGACAGGGCTGGGCGAGCAGTACTTC
CASRSWTGLGEQYF
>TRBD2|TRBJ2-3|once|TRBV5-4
TGTGCCAGCAGCTCACCCCCGGGACTAGGGGCAGATACGCAGTATTTT
CASSSPPGLGADTQYF
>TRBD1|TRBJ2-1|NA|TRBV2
TGTGCCAGCAAAATCGGGACAGGGTTCTACAATGAGCAGTTCTTC
CASKIGTGFYNEQFF
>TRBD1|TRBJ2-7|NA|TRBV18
TGTGCCAGCTCACCACCCACAGGGGGTGTGGGGGAGCAGTACTTC
CASSPPTGGVGEQYF
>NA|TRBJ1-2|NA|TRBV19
TGTGCCAGTAGTATGGAGGGGATTAATGGCTACACCTTC
CASSMEGINGYTF
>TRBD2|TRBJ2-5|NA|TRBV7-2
TGTGCCAGCAGCCCCTCCCGGGGGAGGGAAGAGACCCAGTACTTC
CASSPSRGREETQYF
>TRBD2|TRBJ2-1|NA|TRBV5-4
TGTGCCAGCAGCTCCTCGACTAGCGGGAGACGCACGAATGAGCAGTTCTTC
CASSSSTSGRRTNEQFF
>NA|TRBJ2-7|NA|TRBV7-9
TGTGCCAGCAGCCCCCTTCCCTACGAGCAGTACTTC
CASSPLPYEQYF
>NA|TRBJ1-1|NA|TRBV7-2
TGTGCCAGCAGCTTAGGGGGCGTCACTGAAGCTTTCTTT
CASSLGGVTEAFF
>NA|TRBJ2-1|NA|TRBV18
TGTGCCAGCTCCTCCGGAGGCGATGAGCAGTTCTTC
CASSSGGDEQFF
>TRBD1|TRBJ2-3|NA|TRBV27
TGTGCCAGCAGTTTATGGGGCAGGGGGACCACAGATACGCAGTATTTT
CASSLWGRGTTDTQYF
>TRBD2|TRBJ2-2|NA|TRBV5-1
TGCGCCAGCAGCTTTAGCGGGATGACGGGCACCGGGGAGCTGTTTTTT
CASSFSGMTGTGELFF
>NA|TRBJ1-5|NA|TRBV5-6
TGTGCCAGCAGCTTGGGTCCAGGGAATAGCAATCAGCCCCAGCATTTT
CASSLGPGNSNQPQHF